This T cell receptor (beta chain) appears in the sequencing data of a study of human T cells and chemical hapten exposure. Noted time point: pre-sensitization, week 0. As for treatment: therapeutic diphenylcyclopropenone sensitization with weekly scalp DPC. Per the original methods: The number of TCRs in each sample had a median of around 96,000 and spanned about 20,000 to 690,600. TCRdb processed the RACE reads anew with MiXCR; each CDR3 protein has one entry. The V and J calls, along with clone size, are taken from TCRdb and not from the paper's own processing. The sample has 240,000 or so distinct CDR3 sequences, 7% to 10% seen once; the top ten hold about 2.5%. This CDR3 region has 17 residues. V lost 3 bases to trimming and J lost 1 base; unmatched junction nucleotides: 8. Study observations and caveats: Sensitizing to DPC left TCRs with a frequency above 1 in 1000 unaltered. Donors' alopecia may make their immune response differ from healthy people's.

This clonotype was observed a few times. Its target is not known. The chain couples TRBV12-3 or TRBV12-4 to TRBJ2-2; 7 bases match TRBD1. The sequencing here drew on whole blood, taken in connection with sensitization to the hapten diphenylcyclopropenone (DPC). The source of this sequence is a woman aged 40 to 49 with alopecia areata. Some clones in this sample may be carry-over from other donors' samples. CDR3 residues: CASSFSPTGLNTGELFF. CDR3 coding DNA: TGTGCCAGCAGTTTCTCCCCGACAGGGTTGAACACCGGGGAGCTGTTTTTT.